This T cell receptor beta chain was retrieved from a study of T cell responses to AZD1222 COVID-19 vaccine. General study points: Repertoires in all cases were sampled only once the peak T cell response had passed. The sample set comprised mostly white British donors with more females, and clonal diversity was possibly underestimated. Reportedly, nearly half the spike-specific TCRs target unmutated variant regions. At baseline, seropositivity was found in only 5 to 7 AZD1222 recipients.

The CDR3 loop spans 13 amino acids. The germline V gene has CDR1 WSHSY and CDR2 SAAADI. Trimming pared 6 bases from V and 2 bases from J, leaving 11 bases between. Measured with immunoSEQ multiplex PCR; TCRdb has only the in-frame clones, and not every one. The table includes tens of thousands of clones, roughly 87% detected once. In the case of this clone: Its antigen remains unidentified.

The sequence was obtained from an adult in good health. The source was peripheral blood, collected on day 0 of AZD1222 vaccination. The J gene is TRBJ2-7, the V gene TRBV10-2, with D perhaps matching TRBD1 (6 bases). The CDR3 region has the DNA TGCGCCAGCAGAGAACAGGGTCCCTACGAGCAGTACTTC. This sequence encodes CASREQGPYEQYF.